This paragraph covers one T cell receptor beta chain sequence. This clonotype was counted many times. Its antigen specificity is not known. No base quality values were provided; no much bigger clone lies one nucleotide off. Sequenced using an Illumina HiSeq 1500. Using fastp at Q25 and MiXCR, TCRdb reprocessed the public reads and kept productive beta chains. Rows merge per CDR3 protein into single entries with the most common DNA and genes. This sample is represented by about 500,000 distinct CDR3 sequences; 33% of them were singletons. Roughly 16% of the sample goes to the ten largest clones. The source of the sample is a study of T cell repertoires in cytomegalovirus infection (dated by TCRdb to between 2017 and 2020). About the full investigation: The peptide stimulations were aimed at well-studied HLA-B-restricted epitopes as well as recently identified HLA-C-restricted CMV epitopes, whose presentation resists viral immunomodulation. Because public TCR beta signatures pointed to carriage of CMV infection together with the matching HLA type, the HLA type of each donor mattered for the analysis. Overall study results and their limits: The ex vivo response was dominated by HLA-C-restricted CMV-specific TCR beta clonotypes, and the single most frequent clonotype in two of eight donors was supplied by these HLA-C-restricted clonotypes. Cumulative frequency of public TCR beta family members discriminated carriers of CMV infection plus the relevant HLA type in this cohort and an independent roughly 330-donor cohort.

For CDR1 and CDR2, the germline V gene lists SGHVS and FQNEAQ. From V the trimming removes 1 base and from J it removes 6 bases, while the gene matches leave 8 bases of the junction unaccounted for. The CDR3 measures 16 amino acids from cysteine to phenylalanine. Here the CDR3 DNA is all that survives: 48 bases in frame from base 1. The treatment or condition label, read with the paper, signifies: in vitro stimulation with specific CMV peptide epitopes to enrich CMV-specific T cells. The chain joins TRBV7-8 to TRBJ2-1, with 8 central nucleotides matching TRBD2. The input for sequencing was cultured PBMCs, taken from culture after CMV antigen stimulation. The sequence was collected from a human donor in good health (CMV status not recorded). Some clones in this sample may be carry-over from other donors' samples. At the DNA level, the sequence is TGTGCCAGCAGCTTAGACACAGCGGGAGCTCGCAATGAGCAGTTCTTC. It encodes CASSLDTAGARNEQFF.